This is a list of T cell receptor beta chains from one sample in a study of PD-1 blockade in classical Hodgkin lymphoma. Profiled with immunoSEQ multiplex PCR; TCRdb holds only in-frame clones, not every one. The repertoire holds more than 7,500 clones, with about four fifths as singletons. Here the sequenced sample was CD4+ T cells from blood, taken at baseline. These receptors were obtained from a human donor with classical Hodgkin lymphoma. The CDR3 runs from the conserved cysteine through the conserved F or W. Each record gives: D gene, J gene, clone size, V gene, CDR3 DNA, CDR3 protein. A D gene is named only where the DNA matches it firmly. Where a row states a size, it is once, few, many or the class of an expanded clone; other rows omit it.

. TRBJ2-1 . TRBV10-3 TGTGCCATCAGTGAGTCAGGGATTGAGCAGTTCTTC CAISESGIEQFF
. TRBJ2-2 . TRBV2 TGTGCCAGCAGACTGACGGGAAACACCGGGGAGCTGTTTTTT CASRLTGNTGELFF
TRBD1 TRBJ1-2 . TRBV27 TGTGCCAGCAGTCAAAGATCCTATGGGACAGGGACCTATGGCTACACCTTC CASSQRSYGTGTYGYTF
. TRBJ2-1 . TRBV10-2 TGCGCCAGCAGTGAGTCGTGGGGCTCCTACAATGAGCAGTTCTTC CASSESWGSYNEQFF
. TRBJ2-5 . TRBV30 TGTGCCTGGAGTGGAGGGTGGTCGGAGACCCAGTACTTC CAWSGGWSETQYF
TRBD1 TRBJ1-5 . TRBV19 TGTGCCAGTAGGGACAGGGGAGGGAATCAGCCCCAGCATTTT CASRDRGGNQPQHF
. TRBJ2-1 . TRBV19 TGTGCCAGTAGTTCCAGGGGTACCTTAACACCATATTCCTACAATGAGCAGTTCTTC CASSSRGTLTPYSYNEQFF
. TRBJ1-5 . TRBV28 TGTGCCAGCAGTTTAAACGGGCAGCCCCAGCATTTT CASSLNGQPQHF
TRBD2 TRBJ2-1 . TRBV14 TGTGCCAGCAGCCGAGCGGGAGGGCTGTACAATGAGCAGTTCTTC CASSRAGGLYNEQFF
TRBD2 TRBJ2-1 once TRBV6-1 TGTGCCAGCAAGGCTAGCGGGAGGGCCTTCGAGCAGTTCTTC CASKASGRAFEQFF
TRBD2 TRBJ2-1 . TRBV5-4 TGTGCCAGCGCCCGAGCCGTACTAGCGGGGTACAATGAGCAGTTCTTC CASARAVLAGYNEQFF
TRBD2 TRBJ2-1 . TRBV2 TGTGCCAGCAGCAAAACGGGACTAGAGGTCAATGAGCAGTTCTTC CASSKTGLEVNEQFF
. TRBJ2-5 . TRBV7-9 TGTGCCAGCAGCTACGGACCGAAACAAGAGACCCAGTACTTC CASSYGPKQETQYF
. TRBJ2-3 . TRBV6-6 TGTGCCAGCAGTTACGGCGGATTATCAGGGAATACGCAGTATTTT CASSYGGLSGNTQYF
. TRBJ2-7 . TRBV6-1 TGTGCCAGCAATCTCTCTGGGAGGCTCAACGAGCAGTACTTC CASNLSGRLNEQYF
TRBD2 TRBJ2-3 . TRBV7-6 TGTGCCAGCAGTTGGACTAGCGGGAGGGATACGCAGTATTTT CASSWTSGRDTQYF
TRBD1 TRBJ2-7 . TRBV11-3 TGTGCCAGCAGCTCGGGACAGGGGAACGAGCAGTACTTC CASSSGQGNEQYF
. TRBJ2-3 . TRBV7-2 TGTGCCAGCAGCTTACAGGTCTCTCCCACAGATACGCAGTATTTT CASSLQVSPTDTQYF
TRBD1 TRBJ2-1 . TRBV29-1 TGCAGCGTGTCCCGGGACAGCATCTACAATGAGCAGTTCTTC CSVSRDSIYNEQFF
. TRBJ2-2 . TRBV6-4 TGTGCCAGCAGTGACAAGGGGTTTCAAACAAACACCGGGGAGCTGTTTTTT CASSDKGFQTNTGELFF
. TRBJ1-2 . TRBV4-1 TGCGCCAGCAGCCAAGATGGAGGTCAGAGCAGGCGATATGGCTACACCTTC CASSQDGGQSRRYGYTF
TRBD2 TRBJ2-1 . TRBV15 TGTGCCACCAGCAGAGCCGGGAGGGTTTACAATGAGCAGTTCTTC CATSRAGRVYNEQFF
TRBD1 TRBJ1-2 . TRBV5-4 TGTGCCAGCAGCTTGGTTTGGGGACAGGGGGCGAACTATGGCTACACCTTC CASSLVWGQGANYGYTF
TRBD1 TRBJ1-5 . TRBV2 TGTGCCAGCAGGGGGACAGGGAATCAGCCCCAGCATTTT CASRGTGNQPQHF
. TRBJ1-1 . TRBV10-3 TGTGCCACAAGGACGAGCACTGAAGCTTTCTTT CATRTSTEAFF
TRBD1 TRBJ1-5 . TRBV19 TGTGCCAGTAGTAAATACAAACAGGGGAATGCCGCGCAGCCCCAGCATTTT CASSKYKQGNAAQPQHF
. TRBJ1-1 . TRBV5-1 TGCGCCAGCAGCTTGGCCTTGGGCAGTGAAGCTTTCTTT CASSLALGSEAFF
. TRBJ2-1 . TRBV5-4 TGTGCCAGCAGCTTGGCAGTGGCCCCGAGCTCCTACAATGAGCAGTTCTTC CASSLAVAPSSYNEQFF
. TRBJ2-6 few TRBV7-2 TGTGCCAGCAGCTTATACGGCTCTGGGGCCAACGTCCTGACTTTC CASSLYGSGANVLTF
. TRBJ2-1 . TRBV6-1 TGTGCCAGCAGTGAAGCAGCGCCAAATGAGCAGTTCTTC CASSEAAPNEQFF
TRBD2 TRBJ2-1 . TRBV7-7 TGTGCTAGCAGCTATCTAGCGGGAGGTTACAATGAGCAGTTCTTC CASSYLAGGYNEQFF
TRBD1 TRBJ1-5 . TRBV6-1 TGTGCCAGCAGTCCGACAGGGGGCGGCAATCAGCCCCAGCATTTT CASSPTGGGNQPQHF
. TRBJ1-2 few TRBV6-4 TGTGCCAGCAGTGACCGTTTCGGCTACACCTTC CASSDRFGYTF
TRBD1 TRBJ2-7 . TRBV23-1 TGCGCCAGCAAAAGCAACCGGGACAGACCCTACGAGCAGTACTTC CASKSNRDRPYEQYF
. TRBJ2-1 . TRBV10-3 TGTGCCATCAGGGACATCAATGAGCAGTTCTTC CAIRDINEQFF
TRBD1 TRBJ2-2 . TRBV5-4 TGTGCCAGCAGCTTGGCGGGACAGGGAATCTTCATCACCGGGGAGCTGTTTTTT CASSLAGQGIFITGELFF
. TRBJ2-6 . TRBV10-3 TGTGCCATCAACGGCGGGGGGGCCAACGTCCTGACTTTC CAINGGGANVLTF
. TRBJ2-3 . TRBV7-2 TGTGCCAGCAGCCTGTGGGACATCGGAAGGACAGATACGCAGTATTTT CASSLWDIGRTDTQYF
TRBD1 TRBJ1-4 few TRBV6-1 TGTGCCAGCAGGACCTCACAGGGGGCGGATTTGGAACTGTTTTTT CASRTSQGADLELFF
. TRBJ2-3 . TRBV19 TGTGCCAGTAGTTGGGGGGCGAGGGATACGCAGTATTTT CASSWGARDTQYF
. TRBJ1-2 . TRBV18 TGTGCCAGCTCACCTTACTTGGATTACGATGGCTACACCTTC CASSPYLDYDGYTF
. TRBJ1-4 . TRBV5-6 TGTGCCAGCAGCGAAATGGACGGGTTTAATGAAAAACTGTTTTTT CASSEMDGFNEKLFF
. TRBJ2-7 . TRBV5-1 TGCGCCAGCAGCTTGGGCGTAGGGGGCGAGCAGTACTTC CASSLGVGGEQYF
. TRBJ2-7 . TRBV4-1 TGCGCCAGCAGCCAAGAAAGGTGGGAGGCCCACGAGCAGTACTTC CASSQERWEAHEQYF
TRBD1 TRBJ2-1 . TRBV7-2 TGTGCCAGCAGCTTAGCGGGACAGTATGAGCAGTTCTTC CASSLAGQYEQFF